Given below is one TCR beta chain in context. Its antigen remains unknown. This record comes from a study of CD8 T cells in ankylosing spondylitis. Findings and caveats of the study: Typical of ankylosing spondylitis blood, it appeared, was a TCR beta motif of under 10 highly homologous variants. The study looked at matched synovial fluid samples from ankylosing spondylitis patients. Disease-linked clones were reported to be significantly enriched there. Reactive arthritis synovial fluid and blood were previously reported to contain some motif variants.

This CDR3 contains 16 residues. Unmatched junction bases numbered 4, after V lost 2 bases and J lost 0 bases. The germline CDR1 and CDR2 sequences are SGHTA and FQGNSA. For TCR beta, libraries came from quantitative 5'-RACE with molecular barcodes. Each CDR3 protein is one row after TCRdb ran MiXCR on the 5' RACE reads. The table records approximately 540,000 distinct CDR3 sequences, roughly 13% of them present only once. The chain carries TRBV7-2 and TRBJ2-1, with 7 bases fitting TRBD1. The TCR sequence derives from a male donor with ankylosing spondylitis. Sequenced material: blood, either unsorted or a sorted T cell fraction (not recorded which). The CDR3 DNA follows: TGTGCCAGCAGCTTACCGACAGGGCACTCCTACAATGAGCAGTTCTTC. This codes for CASSLPTGHSYNEQFF.